This T cell receptor beta chain stems from a study of post-analysis software for immune sequencing data (dated by TCRdb to about 2015). Background on the whole study: Relapsing-remitting, secondary progressive and progressive-relapsing multiple sclerosis were recorded as disease courses, and subtype annotation was lacking for some patients. The patient repertoires were compared against approximately eleven previously published healthy control repertoires obtained from donors aged about 6 to 26 years. A subset of samples was prepared in parallel using single-end sample barcoding, then pooled and co-amplified after Illumina adapter ligation. The investigation overall reported the following: The multiple sclerosis patient group was slightly younger than the control group. Patients showed significantly higher frequencies than controls for five TRBV segments, among them TRBV5-6, TRBV5-1 and TRBV20-1. Direct clustering with F measure revealed strong co-clustering of samples prepared in the same batch, which led to a batch-effect correction. Multiple sclerosis patients had significantly lower normalized Chao1 diversity than controls, a result that suggests substantial peripheral T-cell clonal expansion.

The germline V gene specifies SGHRS as CDR1 and YFSETQ as CDR2. The CDR3 runs 15 amino acids, cysteine and phenylalanine included. CDR3 DNA is the only sequence kept; it has 45 bases, read in frame from the first base. Trimming takes 0 bases from V and 6 bases from J, and the germline ends sit 15 bases apart. To demonstrate the VDJtools post-analysis software, the study profiled TCR beta repertoires from the peripheral blood of 10 to 15 young patients with multiple sclerosis. Multiple sclerosis patients were children and adolescents aged about 6 to 16 years. The library was generated by PCR. Sequencing was carried out with an Illumina HiSeq 2500. Unique molecular identifiers were incorporated into TCR beta cDNA libraries to reduce PCR and sequencing biases. Some 500,000 cDNA molecules were obtained per 1 to 10 million input T cells, so each molecule approximated one T cell. The same protocol used for the earlier healthy control dataset was applied to prepare and sequence the patient libraries. Samples belonging to the same batch were prepared together, multiplexed and sequenced on a shared HiSeq lane. The authors' pipeline ran thus. MIGEC was used to process the raw barcoded reads, and molecular identifier groups with only a single read were discarded before consensus assembly and CDR3 extraction. Clonotype tables were post-analysed with VDJtools, and diversity was normalized by down-sampling all datasets to the smallest sample size. Repertoire overlap clustering matched CDR3 amino acid but not nucleotide sequences to correct batch-related cross-sample contamination. TCRdb cleaned the public reads at Q25 with fastp, built clones with MiXCR and kept in-frame beta chains. When rows share a CDR3 protein, they turn into one entry using the most common DNA and genes. TCRdb's processing, not the authors', yielded these V and J calls. This sample is represented by 380,000 or so distinct CDR3 sequences; roughly 38% of them were singletons. Around an eighth of the sample belongs to the ten largest clones.

Details on this clonotype: Its antigen is unknown. No much larger clone exists at a distance of one base, and base qualities are not known.

The chain was built from TRBV5-1 and TRBJ1-2; tentative D gene TRBD1, with 5 bases matching. The specimen sequenced was blood. The sequence was obtained from a girl aged 10-17 years with multiple sclerosis. The CDR3: CASSLEGVGGDGYTF. The sequenced DNA: TGCGCCAGCAGCTTGGAAGGCGTGGGAGGGGATGGCTACACCTTC.